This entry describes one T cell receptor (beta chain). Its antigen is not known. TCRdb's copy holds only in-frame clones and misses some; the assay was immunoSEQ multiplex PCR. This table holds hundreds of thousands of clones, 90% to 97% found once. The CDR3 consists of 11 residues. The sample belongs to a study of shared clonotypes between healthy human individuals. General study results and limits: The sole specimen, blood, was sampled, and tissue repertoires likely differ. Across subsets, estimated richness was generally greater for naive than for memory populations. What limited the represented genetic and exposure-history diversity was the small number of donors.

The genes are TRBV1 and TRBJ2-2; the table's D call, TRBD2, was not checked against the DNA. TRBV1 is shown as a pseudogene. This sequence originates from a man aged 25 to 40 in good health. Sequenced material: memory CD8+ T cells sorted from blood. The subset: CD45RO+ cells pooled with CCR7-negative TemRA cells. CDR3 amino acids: CTSSHYGELFF. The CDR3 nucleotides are TGCACCAGCAGCCATTACGGGGAGCTGTTTTTT.